Listed below are T cell receptor beta chains from one sample, sequenced in a study of T cells in Graves' hyperthyroidism and ophthalmopathy. A single record per CDR3 protein comes from TCRdb applying MiXCR to the multiplex PCR reads. This sample has fewer than 850,000 distinct CDR3 sequences; roughly 17% occur once, and the top ten carry roughly a sixth. The sequencing sample was made of blood. The receptors come from a man aged 45-65 years with Graves' hyperthyroidism. Each CDR3 is given with its conserved first and last residue. A D gene is named only where the DNA matches it firmly. For some rows the clone size is stated as once, few or many, or as a class when expanded; others skip it.

V: TRBV28; size: .; length: 15; D: .; J: TRBJ2-1; CDR3: CASSSAGTGDFEQFF; DNA: TGTGCCAGCAGTAGTGCCGGTACTGGGGACTTCGAGCAGTTCTTC
V: TRBV2; size: .; length: 14; D: .; J: TRBJ2-1; CDR3: CASRPLWIDNEQFF; DNA: TGTGCCAGCAGGCCCTTGTGGATAGACAATGAGCAGTTCTTC
V: TRBV2; size: .; length: 14; D: .; J: TRBJ1-6; CDR3: CASTLLGGRSPLHF; DNA: TGTGCCAGCACCCTATTAGGGGGAAGGTCACCCCTCCACTTT
V: TRBV20-1; size: .; length: 14; D: TRBD1; J: TRBJ1-4; CDR3: CSARDFQGAEKLFF; DNA: TGCAGTGCTAGAGATTTTCAGGGGGCGGAAAAACTGTTTTTT
V: TRBV28; size: many; length: 16; D: .; J: TRBJ2-1; CDR3: CASSPDDRPNYNEQFF; DNA: TGTGCCAGCAGTCCGGACGACAGGCCGAACTACAATGAGCAGTTCTTC
V: TRBV29-1; size: .; length: 13; D: .; J: TRBJ1-5; CDR3: CSVIRESNQPQHF; DNA: TGCAGCGTTATCAGAGAAAGCAATCAGCCCCAGCATTTT
V: TRBV12-3/TRBV12-4; size: many; length: 14; D: TRBD1; J: TRBJ1-2; CDR3: CASSAFQGAAGYTF; DNA: TGTGCCAGCAGTGCGTTCCAGGGGGCGGCGGGCTACACCTTC
V: TRBV6-1; size: many; length: 15; D: .; J: TRBJ2-7; CDR3: CASSIQGQGVVEQYF; DNA: TGTGCCAGCAGTATTCAAGGGCAGGGCGTGGTTGAGCAGTACTTC
V: TRBV19; size: .; length: 13; D: .; J: TRBJ1-5; CDR3: CASSIEANQPQHF; DNA: TGTGCCAGTAGTATAGAGGCAAATCAGCCCCAGCATTTT
V: TRBV27; size: many; length: 16; D: TRBD1; J: TRBJ2-7; CDR3: CASSFSGQGAIYEQYF; DNA: TGTGCCAGCAGTTTTTCAGGCCAGGGGGCGATCTACGAGCAGTACTTC
V: TRBV27; size: .; length: 16; D: .; J: TRBJ2-3; CDR3: CTSSPSMGGTPDTQYF; DNA: TGTACCAGCAGTCCATCAATGGGAGGTACCCCAGATACGCAGTATTTT
V: TRBV20-1; size: many; length: 15; D: TRBD1; J: TRBJ1-1; CDR3: CSAGGRGQANTEAFF; DNA: TGCAGTGCTGGAGGACGGGGACAGGCTAACACTGAAGCTTTCTTT
V: TRBV20-1; size: .; length: 14; D: .; J: TRBJ1-5; CDR3: CSGGRSYSNQPQHF; DNA: TGCAGTGGGGGACGTTCCTATAGCAATCAGCCCCAGCATTTT
V: TRBV6-2/TRBV6-3; size: many; length: 19; D: TRBD2; J: TRBJ2-1; CDR3: CASSYSGGSGLAGGPRQFF; DNA: TGTGCCAGCAGTTACTCCGGGGGATCAGGACTAGCGGGAGGGCCTCGGCAGTTCTTC
V: TRBV6-5; size: many; length: 13; D: .; J: TRBJ2-2; CDR3: CASSYSNTGELFF; DNA: TGTGCCAGCAGTTACTCCAACACCGGGGAGCTGTTTTTT
V: TRBV7-3; size: few; length: 16; D: TRBD2; J: TRBJ2-7; CDR3: CASSSRTSGSGYEQYF; DNA: TGTGCCAGCAGCTCTCGGACTAGCGGGAGCGGCTACGAGCAGTACTTC
V: TRBV9; size: .; length: 13; D: TRBD1; J: TRBJ1-1; CDR3: CASSPGQGVEAFF; DNA: TGCGCCAGCAGCCCGGGACAGGGGGTCGAAGCTTTCTTT
V: TRBV18; size: many; length: 15; D: .; J: TRBJ1-2; CDR3: CASSSIRDTNDGYTF; DNA: TGTGCCAGCTCATCTATCCGGGACACAAACGATGGCTACACCTTC